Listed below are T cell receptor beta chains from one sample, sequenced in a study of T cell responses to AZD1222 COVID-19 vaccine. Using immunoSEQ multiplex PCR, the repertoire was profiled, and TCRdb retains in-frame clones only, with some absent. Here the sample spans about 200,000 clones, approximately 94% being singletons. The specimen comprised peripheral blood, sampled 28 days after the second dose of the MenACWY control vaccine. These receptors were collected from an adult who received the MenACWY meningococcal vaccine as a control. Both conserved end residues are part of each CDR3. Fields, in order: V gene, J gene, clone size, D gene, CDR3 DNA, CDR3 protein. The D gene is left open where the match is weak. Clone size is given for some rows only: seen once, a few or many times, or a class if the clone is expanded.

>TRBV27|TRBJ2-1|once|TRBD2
TGTGCCAGCAGCCCGAAGACTAGCGGGAGGGTGCTCTCCTACAATGAGCAGTTCTTC
CASSPKTSGRVLSYNEQFF
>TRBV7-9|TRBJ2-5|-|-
TGTGCCAGCAGCCAGGGATGGGAGACCCAGTACTTC
CASSQGWETQYF
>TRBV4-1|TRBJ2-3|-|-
TGCGCCAGCAGCCAAGTCGGCCTCGATACGCAGTATTTT
CASSQVGLDTQYF
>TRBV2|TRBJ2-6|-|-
TGTGCCAGCAGGGGACGCACGGTGCGGGGGGCCAACGTCCTGACTTTC
CASRGRTVRGANVLTF
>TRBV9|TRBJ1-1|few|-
TGTGCCAGCAGCGCTCTATCGGGGGCGAACACTGAAGCTTTCTTT
CASSALSGANTEAFF
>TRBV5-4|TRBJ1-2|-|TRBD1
TGTGCCAGCAGCCCGACAGGGGGCGCTGGCTATGGCTACACCTTC
CASSPTGGAGYGYTF
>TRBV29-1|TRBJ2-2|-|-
TGCAGCGTTAGTAGCACCGGGGAGCTGTTTTTT
CSVSSTGELFF
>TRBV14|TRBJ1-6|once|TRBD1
TGTGCCAGCAGCCAAGCCGCCACAGGGGGTAATTCACCCCTCCACTTT
CASSQAATGGNSPLHF
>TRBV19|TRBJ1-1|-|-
TGTGCCAGTAGTTGGAAGAATGAAGCTTTCTTT
CASSWKNEAFF
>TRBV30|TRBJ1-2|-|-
TGTGCCTGGAGCCCCAGCGGGATCGATGGCTACACCTTC
CAWSPSGIDGYTF
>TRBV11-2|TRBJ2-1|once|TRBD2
TGTGCCAGCAGCTTAGCGGGGGGGCTATACAATGAGCAGTTCTTC
CASSLAGGLYNEQFF
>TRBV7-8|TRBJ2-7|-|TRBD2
TGTGCCAGCAGCATACTTAGCGGGGGGGCCTCGTCGTACGAGCAGTACTTC
CASSILSGGASSYEQYF
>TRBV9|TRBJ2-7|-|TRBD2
TGTGCCAGCAGCGCCTTAGCGGGAGGTTACGAGCAGTACTTC
CASSALAGGYEQYF
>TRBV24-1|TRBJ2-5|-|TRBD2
TGTGCCACCATGGAGTCCGGGGGGGCTGAGACCCAGTACTTC
CATMESGGAETQYF
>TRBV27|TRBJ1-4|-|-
TGTGCCAGCAGTTTGGGACTCTCAACTAATGAAAAACTGTTTTTT
CASSLGLSTNEKLFF
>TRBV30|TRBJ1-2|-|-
TGTGCCTGGGACCGAGGGAATGGCTACACCTTC
CAWDRGNGYTF
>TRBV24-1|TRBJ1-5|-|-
TGTGCCACCAGTGATCCTTTATATCAGCCCCAGCATTTT
CATSDPLYQPQHF
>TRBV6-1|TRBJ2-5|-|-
TGTGCCAGCAGTGAGGTAATGAGAGAGACCCAGTACTTC
CASSEVMRETQYF
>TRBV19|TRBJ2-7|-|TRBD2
TGTGCCAGTAGCAACGGGGGGGGGCGCTCCCCCTACGAGCAGTACTTC
CASSNGGGRSPYEQYF
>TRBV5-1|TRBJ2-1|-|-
TGCGCCAGCAGCCGGGCGATGGATGAGCAGTTCTTC
CASSRAMDEQFF
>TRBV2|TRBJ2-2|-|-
TGTGCCAGCAAGACCGGTTCGAACACCGGGGAGCTGTTTTTT
CASKTGSNTGELFF
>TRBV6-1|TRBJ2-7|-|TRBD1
TGTGCCAGCAGTGACCGGGACAGTTCCTCCTACGAGCAGTACTTC
CASSDRDSSSYEQYF
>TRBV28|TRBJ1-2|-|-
TGTGCCAGCAGACACTCTGGGCAGGGCGGCCTTGGCTACACCTTC
CASRHSGQGGLGYTF
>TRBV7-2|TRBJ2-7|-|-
TGTGCCAGCAGCTTTCTAAAGACCCGCGGCTCCTACGAGCAGTACTTC
CASSFLKTRGSYEQYF
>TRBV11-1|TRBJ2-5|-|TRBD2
TGTGCCAGCAGCCCGACTAGCGGGGGGGCGCAGACCCAGTACTTC
CASSPTSGGAQTQYF
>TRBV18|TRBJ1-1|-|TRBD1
TGTGCCAGCTCACGGACAGGGGACACTGAAGCTTTCTTT
CASSRTGDTEAFF
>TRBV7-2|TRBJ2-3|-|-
TGTGCCAGCAGCCCGCGGACAGATACGCAGTATTTT
CASSPRTDTQYF
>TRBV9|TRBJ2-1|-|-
TGTGCCAGCAGCCCCCCCGGCACCATTTACAATGAGCAGTTCTTC
CASSPPGTIYNEQFF
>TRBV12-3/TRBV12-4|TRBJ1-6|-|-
TGTGCCAGCAGTTCCCAAGATAATTCACCCCTCCACTTT
CASSSQDNSPLHF
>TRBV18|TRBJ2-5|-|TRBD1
TGTGCCAGCTCGCGAACAGGGGTGGGCTTCCAAGAGACCCAGTACTTC
CASSRTGVGFQETQYF
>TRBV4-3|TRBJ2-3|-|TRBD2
TGCGCCAGCAGCCAAGACTCTAGCGGGGGGCTATATACGCAGTATTTT
CASSQDSSGGLYTQYF
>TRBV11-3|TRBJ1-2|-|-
TGTGCCAGCAGCTTAGGGGCGGGGGGCCTCAATCGATATGGCTACACCTTC
CASSLGAGGLNRYGYTF
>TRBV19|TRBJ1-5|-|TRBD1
TGTGCCAGTACCCCCGGGACAGGGGGCAATCAGCCCCAGCATTTT
CASTPGTGGNQPQHF
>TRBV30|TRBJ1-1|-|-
TGTGCCTGGAGTCTAAAGACAGGACGGAACACTGAAGCTTTCTTT
CAWSLKTGRNTEAFF
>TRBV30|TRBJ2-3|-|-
TGTGCCTGGAGTGTACGGTGGCGGAGCACAGATACGCAGTATTTT
CAWSVRWRSTDTQYF
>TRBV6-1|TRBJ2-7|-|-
TGTGCCAGCAGTGAATACGAGCAGTACTTC
CASSEYEQYF
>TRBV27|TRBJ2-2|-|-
TGTGCCAGCAGTTACAGCGCGGGGACCGGGGAGCTGTTTTTT
CASSYSAGTGELFF
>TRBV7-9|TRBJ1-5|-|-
TGTGCCAGCAGCTTAGCCCCAGGTCAGCCCCAGCATTTT
CASSLAPGQPQHF